These 17 T cell receptor beta chains share one sample of origin, sequenced in a study of shared clonotypes between healthy human individuals. Naive CD8 cells, CD45RO-negative and positively selected for CCR7, excluded terminally differentiated effector memory CD45RA+ cells. Profiling relied on immunoSEQ multiplex PCR, and the TCRdb table lists in-frame clones only, not all of them. The sample records roughly 2.1 million clones, roughly 91% being singletons. Sequenced sample: naive CD8+ T cells from PBMCs. Receptors were obtained from a man aged 18 to 30 in good health. Some clones in this sample may be carry-over from other donors' samples.

This clone turned up a few times. CDR3 region: CASTHGGYGYTF. CDR3 sequence (DNA): TGTGCCAGCACCCATGGGGGCTATGGCTACACCTTC. The chain uses TRBV6-1 and TRBJ1-2, with D perhaps matching TRBD1 (5 bases). The CDR3 consists of 12 residues. Trimming cost V 7 bases and J 4 bases, with 10 bases left between them. CDR1 is MNHNS and CDR2 is SASEGT in the germline V gene.

The rearrangement joins TRBV27 to TRBJ2-4, with TRBD1 as a possible D gene (5 bases). Between the trimmed V and J ends, which lost 5 bases and 2 bases, there was a span of 19 bases. The germline gives CDR1 MNHEY, CDR2 SMNVEV (reference sequence). The CDR3 is 17 amino acids. As DNA, the CDR3 is TGTGCCAGCAGTACGACAGTCCCTGTGGTGTCCAAAAACATTCAGTACTTC. This gives the protein CASSTTVPVVSKNIQYF.

This clone appeared a single time. The gene calls are TRBV7-9 and TRBJ1-1; 7 positions agree with TRBD1. Germline CDR1 SEHNR, CDR2 FQNEAQ (reference sequence). V shed 3 bases and J 7 bases; nucleotides not matched to a gene: 5. The CDR3 contains 13 residues. The CDR3 sequence is CASSLTGTFEAFF. The CDR3 coding sequence is TGTGCCAGCAGCTTGACAGGGACGTTTGAAGCTTTCTTT.

This chain joins TRBV6-1 and TRBJ2-3, with 7 positions matching TRBD1. J lost 4 bases, V lost 6 bases, and 7 bases had no gene match. The germline V gene encodes CDR1 MNHNS and CDR2 SASEGT. The CDR3 runs 14 residues. The CDR3 is CASRDRLSSDTQYF. The CDR3 DNA reads as TGTGCCAGCAGGGACAGGCTAAGCTCAGATACGCAGTATTTT.

This clone was recorded only once. The V gene is TRBV2, the J gene TRBJ1-5; 7 bases map to TRBD1. Germline V gene sequence: CDR1 SNHLY, CDR2 FYNNEI. CDR3 length: 16 amino acids. The V segment lost 6 bases and the J segment 4 bases; nucleotides outside the gene matches: 12. DNA of the CDR3: TGTGCCAGCAGGGGGACAGTGCGGGGAAGTAATCAGCCCCAGCATTTT. Protein: CASRGTVRGSNQPQHF.

The gene calls are TRBV11-2 and TRBJ1-2; maybe TRBD1 (6 bases). Germline CDR1 SGHAT, CDR2 FQNNGV. The CDR3 totals 14 residues. The V end was cut by 2 bases, the J end by 6 bases, with 13 bases between. In DNA form, the CDR3 reads TGTGCCAGCAGCTTATTTATGGGGGGCGATGGCTACACCTTC. Translation: CASSLFMGGDGYTF.

This rearrangement joins TRBV10-3 to TRBJ2-7; possibly TRBD1 or TRBD2 for D (5 bases each). Germline loops: CDR1 ENHRY, CDR2 SYGVKD. V was shortened by 10 bases and J by 4 bases, with 17 bases between the two germline ends. The CDR3 extends over 13 amino acids. DNA of the CDR3: TGTGCCACCCGGGACGGGGCCCTGTACGAGCAGTACTTC. The encoded protein is CATRDGALYEQYF.

The gene calls are TRBV5-5 and TRBJ1-1; a possible D gene is TRBD1 (6 bases). The V gene's germline CDR1 is SGHKS and CDR2 YYEKEE (reference sequence). Trimming shortened V by 3 bases and J by 2 bases, and 11 bases separated the two germline ends. The CDR3 consists of 14 residues. This chain's CDR3 is CASSSDRFNTEAFF. CDR3 coding DNA: TGTGCCAGCAGCTCGGACAGATTTAACACTGAAGCTTTCTTT.

The chain couples TRBV19 to TRBJ2-1; a weak D match, TRBD2 (6 bases). From germline, CDR1 is LNHDA and CDR2 SQIVND (reference sequence). Deletions cut 7 bases from V and 8 bases from J, with 15 bases between. The CDR3 is 13 amino acids. CDR3: CASNGASVDEQFF. The CDR3 coding sequence is TGTGCCAGTAACGGAGCTAGCGTGGATGAGCAGTTCTTC.

This clone has just one count. This chain uses TRBV27 with TRBJ1-5; TRBD1 aligns across 7 bases. With V trimmed by 5 bases and J by 0 bases, 16 bases remained unmatched. Per the germline V gene, CDR1 is MNHEY and CDR2 is SMNVEV (reference sequence). This CDR3 is built from 19 residues. CDR3 protein: CASSAVGVRGPYSNQPQHF. The CDR3 region has the DNA TGTGCCAGCAGTGCCGTCGGGGTTAGGGGGCCTTATAGCAATCAGCCCCAGCATTTT.

This clone was recorded once. The DNA for the CDR3 is TGTGCCAGCTCAGGGGGCGCACTGGACGAGCAGTACTTC. As protein: CASSGGALDEQYF. The chain couples TRBV7-9 to TRBJ2-7; 8 nucleotides align to TRBD1. CDR1 is SEHNR and CDR2 is FQNEAQ in the germline V gene (reference sequence). The V and J ends lost 8 bases and 5 bases, in that order; junction bases with no gene match: 8. CDR3 length equals 13 residues.

About this clone: The same CDR3 arises from other DNA sequences in this sample as well. The chain recombines TRBV10-2 with TRBJ1-1; D ambiguous. The V gene lost 0 bases and the J gene lost 3 bases, with 5 bases spanning the gap. The germline gives CDR1 WSHSY, CDR2 SAAADI. This CDR3 is 13 amino acids long. The CDR3 DNA reads as TGCGCCAGCAGTGAGTCTTGGTACACTGAAGCTTTCTTT. Translating it yields CASSESWYTEAFF.

About this clone itself: Additional DNA sequences in this sample encode the identical CDR3. The rearrangement joins TRBV7-9 to TRBJ1-3, with 8 bases identical to TRBD1. The V gene end was trimmed by 5 bases and the J gene end by 0 bases; junction bases not matched to a gene: 3. Looked up from germline, CDR1 is SEHNR and CDR2 is FQNEAQ (reference sequence). The CDR3 loop spans 15 amino acids. This chain's CDR3 is CASSLGTGSGNTIYF. CDR3 coding DNA: TGTGCCAGCAGCCTAGGGACAGGCTCTGGAAACACCATATATTTT.

V usage is TRBV7-9 and J usage is TRBJ1-1, with D possibly being TRBD1 (6 bases). The CDR3 loop spans 13 amino acids. Trimming removed 5 bases at V and 4 bases at J, with 11 bases between. The germline CDR1 and CDR2 sequences are SEHNR and FQNEAQ (reference sequence). The CDR3 here is CASSRGGATEAFF. CDR3 coding DNA: TGTGCCAGCAGCCGAGGGGGGGCCACTGAAGCTTTCTTT.

The rearrangement links TRBV5-1 to TRBJ2-1; 10 nucleotides line up with TRBD2. Per germline, CDR1 SGHRS and CDR2 YFSETQ. V trimming: 2 bases; J trimming: 7 bases; junction bases outside the gene matches: 9. The CDR3 has 16 residues. The CDR3 sequence is CASSFLAGDMSNEQFF. The CDR3 DNA sequence: TGCGCCAGCAGCTTCCTAGCGGGAGATATGTCGAATGAGCAGTTCTTC.

A note on this clone: This sample includes further DNA sequences coding for the same CDR3. This chain connects TRBV5-1 to TRBJ2-1; 9 bases line up with TRBD1. V shed 8 bases, J shed 7 bases, and the junction held 7 bases outside the gene matches. CDR1 SGHRS and CDR2 YFSETQ come from the germline V gene. The CDR3 totals 13 residues. The CDR3, as DNA: TGCGCCAGTTCATGGGGGACAGGGAATGAGCAGTTCTTC. The encoded protein is CASSWGTGNEQFF.

In its sample, this clone was seen a few times. The sample carries other DNA sequences with the same CDR3. The gene calls are TRBV11-2 and TRBJ2-7; D unclear. This CDR3 comprises 11 residues. Trimming stripped 3 bases from V and 5 bases from J, with 5 bases between. CDR1 is SGHAT and CDR2 is FQNNGV in the germline V gene. The CDR3 DNA follows: TGTGCCAGCAGCTTGTCCAACGAGCAGTACTTC. It encodes CASSLSNEQYF.